Given below is one TCR beta chain in context. This clone was picked up one time. The antigen this receptor binds is unknown. The record has no base qualities; no much larger clone is one base away. This entry is derived from a study of radiotherapy plus CTLA-4 blockade in lung cancer (dated by TCRdb to about 2018). Turning to the overall study: Among enrolled patients, around 20% had an objective response and approximately 30% reached disease control. The paper as a whole reports these results and caveats: After treatment with radiotherapy and ipilimumab, TCR clones that originated in tumors expanded in peripheral blood. Increased serum interferon-beta after radiation, together with early dynamic changes in blood T cell clones, were reported to be the strongest predictors of response.

The study evaluated CTLA-4 blockade (ipilimumab) given together with focal radiation therapy in patients who had chemo-refractory metastatic non-small-cell lung cancer. The library was made by the immunoSEQ multiplex PCR assay. TCRdb's version of the immuneACCESS table is confined to in-frame rearrangements and falls short of the full clone set. An unresolved V gene accounts for under half of the shortfall where checked; the remainder is of unknown origin. The sample data list 25,000 to 35,000 clones, and 79% of these were observed just once. The top ten clones comprise around 17% of the sample. The CDR3 goes from the cysteine to the phenylalanine over 13 residues. Left in the record is the CDR3 DNA by itself, 39 bases read in frame from the first base. Based on the germline V gene (reference sequence), the CDR1 and CDR2 sequences are GTSNPN and SVGIG. Unmatched junction bases come to 0, with V trimmed by 5 bases and J by 1 base.

Material: peripheral blood, obtained from a patient treated with radiotherapy plus ipilimumab. The receptor comes from a human donor with non-small cell lung cancer that progressed on radiotherapy plus ipilimumab. This receptor chain uses TRBV30 and TRBJ1-5, with 9 bases in between that match TRBD1. The bases are TGTGCCTGGGGACAGGGGAGCAATCAGCCCCAGCATTTT. It specifies CAWGQGSNQPQHF.